One and the same sample provided the 15 T cell receptor beta chains below, sequenced in a study of early T cells in non-severe SARS-CoV-2 infection. TCRdb re-derived calls from the 5' RACE reads in MiXCR, one entry per CDR3 protein. The repertoire holds around 44,000 distinct CDR3 sequences, with over 7.5% as singletons. The sequenced material came from whole blood. The receptors come from an adult who was a healthcare worker with PCR-confirmed SARS-CoV-2 infection or an uninfected control (not recorded which).

This clonotype occurred a few times. This rearrangement joins TRBV7-2 to TRBJ2-7, with D unclear. V dropped 5 bases and J dropped 3 bases, with 23 bases sitting between them. The CDR3 extends over 17 amino acids. Germline V lookup: CDR1 SGHTA, CDR2 FQGNSA. CDR3 residues: CASSRPSGSRQNYEQYF. CDR3 sequence (DNA): TGTGCCAGCAGCCGGCCGTCGGGTAGTCGACAAAACTACGAGCAGTACTTC.

The sample holds many counts of this clonotype. The CDR3 loop is CASSLELVAAGYTF. Written as DNA, the CDR3 is TGTGCCAGCAGCTTAGAGCTGGTGGCGGCGGGCTACACCTTC. The chain couples TRBV7-2 to TRBJ1-2; D unclear. Germline CDR1 and CDR2: SGHTA and FQGNSA. Between the trimmed V and J ends, which lost 1 base and 8 bases, there was a span of 14 bases. The CDR3 is made up of 14 amino acids. The full variable domain, rest sourced from reference TRBV7-2 and TRBJ1-2, is GAGVSQSPSNKVTEKGKDVELRCDPISGHTALYWYRQSLGQGLEFLIYFQGNSAPDKSGLPSDRFSAERTGGSVSTLTIQRTQQEDSAVYLCASSLELVAAGYTFGSGTRLTVV.

The chain joins TRBV5-1 to TRBJ1-5, with D possibly being TRBD1 (5 bases). V dropped 4 bases and J dropped 2 bases, with 10 bases sitting between them. CDR1 and CDR2 (germline): SGHRS, YFSETQ. The CDR3 is 14 residues long. The DNA of the CDR3 is TGCGCCAGCAGCGCCGGGACTGGCAATCAGCCCCAGCATTTT. Translating it yields CASSAGTGNQPQHF.

CDR3 loop: CASSLVLAGGTDTQYF. The CDR3 DNA follows: TGTGCCAGCAGTTTAGTCCTAGCGGGAGGCACAGATACGCAGTATTTT. The rearrangement joins TRBV27 to TRBJ2-3; 10 bases agree with TRBD2. This CDR3 has 16 residues. The germline V gene has CDR1 MNHEY and CDR2 SMNVEV (reference sequence). After removal of 2 bases from V and 1 base from J, the junction contained 3 bases not matched to a gene.

The rearrangement links TRBV11-2 to TRBJ2-1; 9 bases align to TRBD2. Germline V gene sequence: CDR1 SGHAT, CDR2 FQNNGV. Trimming at V came to 7 bases and at J to 4 bases, leaving 5 bases not matched to a gene. This CDR3 spans 14 amino acids. CDR3: CASTRLAEYNEQFF. The DNA of the CDR3 is TGTGCCAGCACGCGACTAGCGGAGTACAATGAGCAGTTCTTC.

This clonotype has a handful of counts. The CDR3 spells CSARVTSASSYNEQFF. CDR3 sequence (DNA): TGCAGTGCTAGAGTAACTTCCGCTAGCTCCTACAATGAGCAGTTCTTC. The rearrangement joins TRBV20-1 to TRBJ2-1; D is ambiguous. CDR3 length: 16 amino acids. Germline CDR1 is DFQATT and CDR2 is SNEGSKA (reference sequence). V was shortened by 1 base and J by 0 bases, with 13 bases between the two germline ends.

This clonotype was seen ten or more times. The gene calls are TRBV28 and TRBJ1-1, with 9 bases matching TRBD1. The germline gives CDR1 MDHEN, CDR2 SYDVKM. This CDR3 region has 15 residues. V lost 6 bases to trimming and J lost 4 bases; unmatched junction nucleotides: 9. CDR3 sequence reads: CASSSLTGGSTEAFF. CDR3 DNA: TGTGCCAGCAGCTCCTTGACAGGGGGTAGCACTGAAGCTTTCTTT.

This sequence joins TRBV24-1 and TRBJ2-1, with TRBD1 matching over 8 bases. The CDR3 contains 12 residues. V trimming: 8 bases; J trimming: 7 bases; junction bases outside the gene matches: 3. The germline gives CDR1 KGHDR, CDR2 SFDVKD. The CDR3 protein is CATTNRGNEQFF. The CDR3 nucleotides read TGTGCCACCACAAACAGGGGGAATGAGCAGTTCTTC.

This clonotype was seen at least ten times. J is TRBJ1-5 and V is TRBV27; 8 positions match TRBD1. Trimming took 5 bases from V and 3 from J; bases not matched to a gene: 9. Looked up from germline, CDR1 is MNHEY and CDR2 is SMNVEV (reference sequence). The CDR3 extends over 16 amino acids. In nucleotides, the CDR3 is TGTGCCAGCAGTATAAAGCCAGGGGGCATCAATCAGCCCCAGCATTTT. Its translation is CASSIKPGGINQPQHF.

This clonotype has only a few counts. V and J are TRBV9 and TRBJ2-1, with TRBD2 as a possible D gene (6 bases). The V end lost 2 bases, the J end lost 0 bases, and 12 bases lay between the germline ends. From germline, CDR1 is SGDLS and CDR2 YYNGEE. This CDR3 spans 16 amino acids. The CDR3 DNA reads TGTGCCAGCAGCGTCTGGGGCGGGATCTCCTACAATGAGCAGTTCTTC. Protein product: CASSVWGGISYNEQFF.

This clonotype was recorded at least ten times. CDR3 region: CASSLSGREVSYEQYF. The CDR3 coding sequence is TGCGCCAGCAGCTTGTCCGGGCGGGAGGTCTCCTACGAGCAGTACTTC. The chain is built from TRBV5-1 and TRBJ2-7; the match to TRBD2 covers 8 bases. CDR1 is SGHRS, CDR2 YFSETQ, per germline. V lost 1 base, J lost 0 bases, and 6 bases stayed unmatched. CDR3 length: 16 residues.

This clonotype showed up many times. V and J are TRBV30 and TRBJ2-7, with D maybe TRBD1 (5 bases). CDR3 size: 11 residues. Trimming took off 3 bases at V and 9 bases at J, with 12 bases between the two ends. Germline V gene sequence: CDR1 GTSNPN, CDR2 SVGIG (reference sequence). The CDR3, as DNA: TGTGCCTGGAGAAGGGGAACGCGGCAGTACTTC. As protein: CAWRRGTRQYF.

In its sample, this clonotype was seen many times. This chain links TRBV5-8 with TRBJ2-1; 8 nucleotides align to TRBD2. There are 16 residues in the CDR3. Germline V gives CDR1 SGHTS, CDR2 YDEGEE. After removal of 2 bases from V and 2 bases from J, the junction contained 6 bases not matched to a gene. The DNA for the CDR3 is TGTGCCAGCAGCTTCCTACTAGCGGTGACCTACAATGAGCAGTTCTTC. Its protein product is CASSFLLAVTYNEQFF.

In the case of this clonotype: A read error is possible here, since a much larger clone lies one base away. V and J are TRBV29-1 and TRBJ1-2; D might be TRBD1 (5 bases). The CDR3 runs 12 residues. Germline lookup yields CDR1 SQVTM and CDR2 ANQGSEA. In DNA, the CDR3 is TGCAGCGTTTCCGGGGGAAACTATGGCTACTCCTTC. Translated: CSVSGGNYGYSF.

There are many counts of this clonotype. The rearrangement joins TRBV5-1 to TRBJ2-5; 7 positions match TRBD2. Germline CDR1 is SGHRS and CDR2 is YFSETQ. The V and J ends lost 9 bases and 0 bases, in that order; junction bases with no gene match: 2. The CDR3 length is 12 residues. CDR3 protein: CATGLDQETQYF. DNA of the CDR3: TGCGCCACAGGACTAGACCAAGAGACCCAGTACTTC.